This passage covers 10 T cell receptor beta chains from one sample sequenced in a study of blood T cell repertoires in COVID-19. The table came from immunoSEQ multiplex PCR; TCRdb's copy has only in-frame clones and leaves some out. Here the sample spans about 140,000 clones, about 83% being singletons. The sequenced sample consisted of peripheral blood. The source is a human donor in a cohort sampled during active COVID-19.

The chain couples TRBV28 to TRBJ1-5; D not certain. Per germline, CDR1 MDHEN and CDR2 SYDVKM. The CDR3 runs 12 residues. V was shortened by 8 bases and J by 4 bases, with 9 bases between the two germline ends. The CDR3 DNA is TGTGCCAGCCGTCAGGTTAATCAGCCCCAGCATTTT. Protein product: CASRQVNQPQHF.

The gene calls are TRBV6-1 and TRBJ2-1; a possible D gene is TRBD2 (6 bases). With 0 bases removed from V and 6 bases from J, the gap between germline ends came to 21 bases. The CDR3 has 18 amino acids. Germline V gives CDR1 MNHNS, CDR2 SASEGT. This CDR3 is CASSEALIGSGSPNEQFF. DNA of the CDR3: TGTGCCAGCAGTGAAGCGCTCATCGGTAGCGGTAGTCCCAATGAGCAGTTCTTC.

The gene calls are TRBV6-6 and TRBJ1-3; the D gene is possibly TRBD1 (6 bases). V was shortened by 5 bases and J by 0 bases, with 20 bases between the two germline ends. CDR1 and CDR2 from the germline V gene are MNHNY and SVGAGI (reference sequence). The CDR3 is made up of 18 amino acids. The CDR3 sequence is CASSPYTLTGPSGNTIYF. Written as DNA, the CDR3 is TGTGCCAGCAGTCCCTATACCCTTACAGGGCCCTCTGGAAACACCATATATTTT.

The rearrangement links TRBV13 to TRBJ2-4; D might be TRBD2 (6 bases). V lost 5 bases and J lost 1, with 15 bases in between. The CDR3 is made up of 16 amino acids. Germline CDR1 PRHDT, CDR2 FYEKMQ (reference sequence). The CDR3 bases are TGTGCCAGCAGCCCACGAGGTGGGAGGGCCAAAAACATTCAGTACTTC. Translation gives CASSPRGGRAKNIQYF.

This clone occurred many times. The chain recombines TRBV29-1 with TRBJ2-1; the D is unclear. The CDR3 covers 9 residues. Germline CDR1 reads SQVTM; CDR2 reads ANQGSEA. V shed 8 bases and J shed 6 bases, with 5 bases lying between them. DNA of the CDR3: TGCAGCCCCCTCAATGAGCAGTTCTTC. Translation gives CSPLNEQFF.

This chain joins TRBV6-5 and TRBJ2-1; maybe TRBD2 (7 bases). There are 14 residues in the CDR3. CDR1 and CDR2 (germline): MNHEY, SVGAGI. Trimming left V 5 bases short and J 9 bases short, with 17 bases between. The CDR3 reads CASSHRGAPGEQFF. In DNA form, the CDR3 reads TGTGCCAGCAGTCACCGGGGGGCGCCGGGTGAGCAGTTCTTC.

This sequence joins TRBV28 and TRBJ2-1; TRBD2 matches 9 bases. The J segment lost 7 bases and the V segment lost 7 bases, leaving 8 bases of the junction unmatched. The CDR3 runs to 14 residues. Per germline, CDR1 MDHEN and CDR2 SYDVKM. The CDR3 region is CASIAGGRGNEQFF. CDR3 bases: TGTGCCAGCATTGCGGGAGGGCGAGGGAATGAGCAGTTCTTC. The complete variable domain, with remaining parts taken from reference TRBV28 and TRBJ2-1, reads DVKVTQSSRYLVKRTGEKVFLECVQDMDHENMFWYRQDPGLGLRLIYFSYDVKMKEKGDIPEGYSVSREKKERFSLILESASTNQTSMYLCASIAGGRGNEQFFGPGTRLTVL.

The table lists this clone with a few counts. The chain has TRBV6-5 and TRBJ2-1; 8 nucleotides agree with TRBD1. The CDR3 covers 15 residues. Germline V gene data show CDR1 as MNHEY and CDR2 as SVGAGI. The V gene end was trimmed by 11 bases and the J gene end by 0 bases; junction bases not matched to a gene: 9. The CDR3 nucleotides are TGTGCCTCCTCCCGGACAGGGCTCTCCTACAATGAGCAGTTCTTC. It yields the protein CASSRTGLSYNEQFF.

The chain uses TRBV3-1 (or the pseudogene TRBV3-2) and TRBJ2-7; 7 bases align to TRBD2. The CDR3 is 14 residues long. Germline assignment: CDR1 LGHDT and CDR2 YNNKEL (reference sequence). V was pared by 6 bases and J by 2 bases, with 7 bases of the junction left unmatched. In DNA form, the CDR3 reads TGTGCCAGCAGTAAACTAGCGACCGCCTACGAGCAGTACTTC. Its protein product is CASSKLATAYEQYF.

The chain combines TRBV28 with TRBJ2-7; 13 bases are shared with TRBD2. Looked up from germline, CDR1 is MDHEN and CDR2 is SYDVKM. CDR3 length equals 14 residues. Unmatched junction bases numbered 2, after V lost 5 bases and J lost 4 bases. CDR3 nucleotides: TGTGCCAGCAGTGAGACTAGCGGGAGGTACGAGCAGTACTTC. Encoded protein: CASSETSGRYEQYF.